This T cell receptor beta chain is from a study of cytomegalovirus exposure and HLA in healthy donors. Findings of the study overall: In vitro work confirmed that a few CMV-associated chains recognize CMV antigens. According to a subsequent analysis, TCR clusters from the first cohort were inclined to appear together in the 120 validation repertoires.

This CDR3 has 14 residues. From germline, CDR1 is MNHNS and CDR2 SASEGT. The V end was cut by 6 bases, the J end by 4 bases, with 13 bases between. This clone is a singleton in its sample. Its antigen is currently unknown. Generated by immunoSEQ multiplex PCR, the TCRdb table keeps only in-frame clones and is missing some. This repertoire shows about 54,000 clones, about nine tenths found once; its top ten account for approximately 8.1%. The sequenced sample was PBMCs. V and J are TRBV6-1 and TRBJ1-5; D gene unclear. The receptor was derived from a woman aged 18 to 35 in good health and CMV-seropositive. CDR3 amino acids: CASSPQAGNQPQHF. The CDR3 DNA sequence: TGTGCCAGCAGCCCCCAAGCGGGGAATCAGCCCCAGCATTTT.